The clone carrying this TCR beta chain was seen a few times. The antigen is not known. Assay: immunoSEQ multiplex PCR; the TCRdb copy retains only in-frame clones and omits some. The sample consists of some 37,000 clones, 80% to 85% of them appearing once. The sample originates from a study of Siglec-9 on CD8 T cells in melanoma. Study observations and caveats: Siglec-9 reportedly marks and regulates an effector memory CD8+ T-cell subset apparently accumulating in melanoma tumors.

This CDR3 comprises 13 residues. V was shortened by 5 bases and J by 7 bases, with 12 bases between the two germline ends. CDR1 LNHDA and CDR2 SQIVND come from the germline V gene (reference sequence). The sequence derives from a human donor in good health. Sequenced: Siglec-9- CD8+ T cells sorted from blood. The rearrangement links TRBV19 to TRBJ1-5; a possible D gene is TRBD1 (6 bases). The CDR3, as DNA: TGTGCCAGTAGTGGATACACAGGGCAGCCCCAGCATTTT. It specifies CASSGYTGQPQHF.